This T cell receptor (beta chain) derives from a study of blood T cells in healthy people across ages. Overall study context: Capture by template switching was about one barcoded beta molecule per two T cells.

To note about this clonotype: Its antigen is unidentified.

The CDR3 has 15 residues. Trimming removed 5 bases from V and 7 bases from J; junction bases left unmatched: 10. Whole-study findings and limits: Versus aged donors, long-lived donors had higher diversity and more naive CD4+ cells.

A J-beta primer mix and a sample-barcoded 5' primer were used in a second PCR of roughly 7 to 12 cycles. The authors tagged each cDNA molecule using a template-switch adaptor with 12 random nucleotides. From the 5' RACE reads, TCRdb called clonotypes with MiXCR, one entry per CDR3 protein. Of some 710,000 distinct CDR3 sequences in the sample, 22% were seen once. The rearrangement links TRBV12-3 or TRBV12-4 to TRBJ2-5; 10 bases fit TRBD2. This receptor was identified in a man aged 70-80 years in good health. The specimen sequenced was blood. CDR3 region: CASSGRTSGPGTQYF. The CDR3 region has the DNA TGTGCCAGCAGTGGAAGGACTAGCGGCCCAGGGACCCAGTACTTC.